This T cell receptor (beta chain) was sequenced for a study of blood T cells in healthy people across ages. Broader study findings: Researchers judged that diversity estimates from one million T cells fell short of true values.

Germline V gene sequence: CDR1 SEHNR, CDR2 FQNEAQ (reference sequence). The CDR3 has 14 amino acids. V lost 3 bases and J lost 1, with 10 bases in between. Donors were healthy Caucasian individuals from Russia aged roughly 6 to 100. Researchers collected approximately 9.5 milliliters of peripheral blood from every single donor. Every sample had a minimum of 6.5 million PBMCs isolated. In this sample, this clonotype turned up a few times. The antigen is unknown. It was with a sample-barcoded 5' primer and a J-beta primer mix that a second PCR of about 6 to 12 cycles was run. From the 5' RACE reads, TCRdb called clonotypes with MiXCR, one entry per CDR3 protein. There are roughly 830,000 distinct CDR3 sequences in the sample; 62% occur only once, and approximately 30% lies in the top ten.

The sequence was collected from a man aged 25-45 years in good health. The chain uses TRBV7-9 and TRBJ2-7; D is ambiguous. Sequencing was carried out using blood. CDR3 protein: CASSFPDTSYEQYF. The DNA for the CDR3 is TGTGCCAGCAGCTTTCCCGACACTTCCTACGAGCAGTACTTC. The whole variable domain, remainder taken from reference TRBV7-9 and TRBJ2-7, is DTGVSQNPRHKITKRGQNVTFRCDPISEHNRLYWYRQTLGQGPEFLTYFQNEAQLEKSRLLSDRFSAERPKGSFSTLEIQRTEQGDSAMYLCASSFPDTSYEQYFGPGTRLTVT.